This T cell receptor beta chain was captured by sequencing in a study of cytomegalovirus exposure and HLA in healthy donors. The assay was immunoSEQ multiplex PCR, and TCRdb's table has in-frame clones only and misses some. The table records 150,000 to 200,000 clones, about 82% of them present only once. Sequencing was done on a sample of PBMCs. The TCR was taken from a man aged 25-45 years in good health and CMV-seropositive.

CDR3 coding DNA: TGTGCCAGCAGCTTGGCCAAGGACAGCTCTGGGGCCAACGTCCTGACTTTC. Amino acid sequence: CASSLAKDSSGANVLTF. The chain employs TRBV5-6 and TRBJ2-6; a possible D gene is TRBD1 (6 bases). Trimming stripped 0 bases from V and 0 bases from J, with 10 bases between. The CDR3 is 17 amino acids. Germline V gene data show CDR1 as SGHDT and CDR2 as YYEEEE.